The T cell receptor beta chain under discussion was sequenced for a study of T-cell reconstitution after alpha-beta-depleted transplantation in children. Researchers prepared the TCRbeta library using unique molecular identifiers, the study reports. From the PCR reads, TCRdb called clonotypes with MiXCR, one entry per CDR3 protein. Among some 80,000 distinct CDR3 sequences listed, around 18% were seen once. V was pared by 5 bases and J by 4 bases, with 4 bases of the junction left unmatched. The CDR3 loop spans 13 amino acids. This clonotype was seen many times. Its specificity is unknown. Whole-study results and caveats: High day-60 TCRbeta diversity in some patients came from surviving recipient T cells and thymic progenitors. Approximately two months post-transplant, alpha-beta T cells reportedly originated from several hundred expanded graft clones. From newly produced T cells came most of the T-cell counts and diversity one year after transplant.

Sequencing was performed on PBMCs, mostly from graft donor cells, taken 360 days after TCRalphabeta/CD19-depleted stem cell transplant. The gene calls are TRBV12-3 or TRBV12-4 and TRBJ1-1; 7 nucleotides agree with TRBD1. This sequence was found in a male patient between 2 and 9 years old who had a stem cell transplant for acute lymphoblastic leukemia, so the T cells may come from the graft donor. CDR3 sequence reads: CASSRDRVTEAFF. CDR3 nucleotides: TGTGCCAGCAGTCGAGACAGGGTCACTGAAGCTTTCTTT.